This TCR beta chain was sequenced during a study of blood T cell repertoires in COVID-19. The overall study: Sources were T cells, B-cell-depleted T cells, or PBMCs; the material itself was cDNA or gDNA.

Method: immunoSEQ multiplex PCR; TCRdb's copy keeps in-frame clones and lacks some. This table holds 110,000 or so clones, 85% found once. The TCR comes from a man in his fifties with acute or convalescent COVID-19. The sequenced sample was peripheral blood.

This CDR3 reads CASSPGPEAGEQYF. CDR3 nucleotides: TGTGCCAGCAGCCCCGGGCCAGAGGCGGGCGAGCAGTACTTC. The chain employs TRBV5-4 and TRBJ2-7; TRBD2 might be the D (5 bases). V gave up 4 bases and J gave up 6 bases, with 17 bases separating them. The length of the CDR3 is 14 residues. CDR1 and CDR2 from the germline V gene are SGHNT and YYREEE (reference sequence).